These 30 T cell receptor beta chains came from one sample sequenced in a study of blood T cell repertoires in COVID-19. Method: immunoSEQ multiplex PCR; TCRdb's copy keeps in-frame clones and lacks some. The data show about 140,000 clones, about 87% seen once. Sequencing was done on a sample of peripheral blood. All receptors derive from a human donor with COVID-19, enrolled during active disease. The donor label of this sample is uncertain.

This chain joins TRBV20-1 and TRBJ1-6; D gene unclear. The germline V gene encodes CDR1 DFQATT and CDR2 SNEGSKA (reference sequence). CDR3 length: 13 amino acids. Trimming removed 3 bases from V and 8 bases from J, with 11 bases in between. This chain's CDR3 is CSASMGRHSPLHF. In DNA, the CDR3 is TGCAGTGCTAGTATGGGCCGGCATTCACCCCTCCACTTT.

This clone was seen a single time. CDR3 loop: CASSETGTVRRGYTF. The CDR3, as DNA: TGTGCCAGCAGCGAAACGGGGACAGTGCGGCGGGGCTACACCTTC. This sequence joins TRBV11-2 and TRBJ1-2; 7 nucleotides match TRBD1. The CDR3 extends over 15 amino acids. The ends lost 5 bases at V and 8 bases at J; junction bases unmatched: 14. The germline V gene encodes CDR1 SGHAT and CDR2 FQNNGV. Based on the CDR3 plus reference TRBV11-2 and TRBJ1-2, the full variable domain is EAGVAQSPRYKIIEKRQSVAFWCNPISGHATLYWYQQILGQGPKLLIQFQNNGVVDDSQLPKDRFSAERLKGVDSTLKIQPAKLEDSAVYLCASSETGTVRRGYTFGSGTRLTVV.

This rearrangement joins TRBV6-5 to TRBJ2-7; 9 nucleotides line up with TRBD1. Looked up from germline, CDR1 is MNHEY and CDR2 is SVGAGI. V was clipped by 3 bases and J by 2 bases; unmatched bases: 2. This CDR3 comprises 14 residues. The CDR3: CASSYGQGPYEQYF. In DNA, the CDR3 is TGTGCCAGCAGTTATGGACAGGGGCCCTACGAGCAGTACTTC.

This chain uses TRBV6-1 with TRBJ1-2; no clear D gene. The CDR3 sequence is 14 residues long. CDR1 and CDR2 from the germline V gene are MNHNS and SASEGT. V lost 0 bases and J 3 bases, leaving 8 bases between the germline ends. CDR3 in amino acids: CASSEALVDYGYTF. In DNA, the CDR3 is TGTGCCAGCAGTGAAGCCCTAGTAGACTATGGCTACACCTTC.

The gene calls are TRBV28 and TRBJ1-3, with 10 bases identical to TRBD1. Trimming at V came to 6 bases and at J to 3 bases, leaving 8 bases not matched to a gene. Germline loops: CDR1 MDHEN, CDR2 SYDVKM. This CDR3 has 16 residues. This CDR3 reads CASRPGTGAGGNTIYF. CDR3 DNA: TGTGCCAGCAGGCCCGGGACAGGGGCCGGTGGAAACACCATATATTTT.

Worth noting for this clone: Different DNA sequences within this sample yield the same CDR3. V is TRBV12-3 or TRBV12-4 and J is TRBJ2-7; D uncertain. V lost 3 bases, J lost 6 bases, and 6 bases lay in between. This CDR3 is 11 amino acids long. The CDR3, as DNA: TGTGCCAGCAGTTTTCGCGGCGAGCAGTACTTC. Translation: CASSFRGEQYF.

This clone was seen only once. The rearrangement links TRBV2 to TRBJ2-5; D is perhaps TRBD2 (6 bases). The CDR3 has 14 residues. V was pared by 4 bases and J by 4 bases, with 13 bases between. The germline gives CDR1 SNHLY, CDR2 FYNNEI. CDR3 residues: CASSARQEGETQYF. The CDR3 DNA reads as TGTGCCAGCAGTGCGAGGCAGGAGGGAGAGACCCAGTACTTC. Together with reference TRBV2 and TRBJ2-5, the CDR3 gives the full variable domain: EPEVTQTPSHQVTQMGQEVILRCVPISNHLYFYWYRQILGQKVEFLVSFYNNEISEKSEIFDDQFSVERPDGSNFTLKIRSTKLEDSAMYFCASSARQEGETQYFGPGTRLLVL.

V gene TRBV5-1 combines with J gene TRBJ1-1, with D unresolved. The CDR3 totals 13 residues. Looked up from germline, CDR1 is SGHRS and CDR2 is YFSETQ. Trimming took 1 base from V and 2 from J, leaving 6 bases between them. The CDR3 sequence: CASSLPSNTEAFF. The DNA for the CDR3 is TGCGCCAGCAGCTTGCCCTCCAACACTGAAGCTTTCTTT.

This rearrangement joins TRBV5-6 to TRBJ2-1, with a tentative D call TRBD2 (6 bases). The germline V gene encodes CDR1 SGHDT and CDR2 YYEEEE. Trimming pared 3 bases from V and 8 bases from J, leaving 6 bases between. This CDR3 is built from 11 residues. Here the CDR3 reads CASSWGDEQFF. The DNA of the CDR3 is TGTGCCAGCAGCTGGGGGGATGAGCAGTTCTTC.

The rearrangement links TRBV28 to TRBJ1-2, with 8 bases that match TRBD1. Germline values: CDR1 MDHEN, CDR2 SYDVKM. With 5 bases clipped from V and 4 bases from J, the junction kept 9 bases outside the gene matches. The CDR3 sequence is 15 residues long. Here the CDR3 reads CASSLTQGEGYGYTF. The CDR3, as DNA: TGTGCCAGCAGTCTTACACAGGGGGAGGGCTATGGCTACACCTTC.

The chain recombines TRBV2 with TRBJ1-2; 7 nucleotides align to TRBD1. The CDR3 loop spans 16 amino acids. Trimming took 2 bases from V and 4 from J; bases not matched to a gene: 10. Germline values: CDR1 SNHLY, CDR2 FYNNEI. In DNA, the CDR3 is TGTGCCAGCAGTGAAATGGGGCAGGGGGTTGGCTATGGCTACACCTTC. Its translation: CASSEMGQGVGYGYTF.

This chain connects TRBV4-1 to TRBJ2-5; perhaps TRBD1 as D (5 bases). V was shortened by 0 bases and J by 5 bases, with 13 bases between the two germline ends. Germline assignment: CDR1 MGHRA and CDR2 YSYEKL. The CDR3 runs to 15 residues. CDR3 residues: CASSQEKGYRETQYF. In DNA, the CDR3 is TGCGCCAGCAGCCAAGAAAAGGGGTATCGGGAGACCCAGTACTTC.

V and J are TRBV24-1 and TRBJ1-3, with 10 nucleotides matching TRBD1. With V trimmed by 3 bases and J by 7 bases, 8 bases remained unmatched. This CDR3 region has 16 residues. The V gene's germline CDR1 is KGHDR and CDR2 SFDVKD. CDR3 residues: CATSDTGTGDRNTIYF. The CDR3 region has the DNA TGTGCCACCAGTGATACGGGGACAGGGGATCGGAACACCATATATTTT.

With regard to this clone: Other DNA sequences in the same sample also yield this CDR3. This chain connects TRBV5-1 to TRBJ1-1; D is ambiguous. V shed 1 base and J shed 2 bases, with 6 bases lying between them. Per the germline V gene, CDR1 is SGHRS and CDR2 is YFSETQ. The CDR3 has 13 amino acids. CDR3 protein: CASSLTGNTEAFF. CDR3 nucleotides: TGCGCCAGCAGCTTGACGGGAAACACTGAAGCTTTCTTT.

The chain couples TRBV9 to TRBJ1-1, with 8 bases lining up with TRBD1. This CDR3 comprises 15 residues. Germline trimming cut 6 bases from V and 5 bases from J; bases unmatched to any gene: 12. CDR1 and CDR2 from the germline V gene are SGDLS and YYNGEE. In DNA form, the CDR3 reads TGTGCCAGCACCACTGACCCTCAGGGGGCAACTGAAGCTTTCTTT. It is translated as CASTTDPQGATEAFF.

The chain couples TRBV5-6 to TRBJ1-2; D is undetermined. V was shortened by 4 bases and J by 4 bases, with 11 bases between the two germline ends. CDR3 length equals 13 residues. CDR1 is SGHDT and CDR2 is YYEEEE in the germline V gene. The CDR3 spells CASSQIYSYGYTF. In nucleotides, the CDR3 is TGTGCCAGCAGCCAGATTTACAGCTATGGCTACACCTTC.

This clone was detected once. This chain links TRBV4-1 with TRBJ1-2; D unresolved. The V end was cut by 0 bases, the J end by 1 base, with 9 bases between. This CDR3 contains 15 residues. Germline V CDR1 and CDR2: MGHRA, YSYEKL. The CDR3 protein is CASSQEGRVNYGYTF. DNA of the CDR3: TGCGCCAGCAGCCAAGAAGGGAGGGTTAACTATGGCTACACCTTC.

This clone was found once. The chain uses TRBV6-1 and TRBJ1-2, with 8 nucleotides matching TRBD1. Unmatched junction bases numbered 8, after V lost 2 bases and J lost 3 bases. The CDR3 sequence is 16 residues long. Germline V gene sequence: CDR1 MNHNS, CDR2 SASEGT. The CDR3 loop reads CASSEPGTGYDYGYTF. Written as DNA, the CDR3 is TGTGCCAGCAGTGAACCCGGGACAGGATATGACTATGGCTACACCTTC.

V and J are TRBV15 and TRBJ1-2; D may be TRBD1 (5 bases). V was cut by 5 bases and J by 7 bases, with 17 bases left in between. In germline, CDR1 is LNHNV, CDR2 YYDKDF (reference sequence). This CDR3 is built from 14 residues. CDR3 sequence (DNA): TGTGCCACCAGCTTTCCACCGCAGGGTAGTGGCTACACCTTC. Its protein product is CATSFPPQGSGYTF.

This sequence joins TRBV18 and TRBJ2-3; TRBD1 is a possible D gene (6 bases). CDR1 and CDR2 (germline): KGHSH, LQKENI. V was shortened by 6 bases and J by 3 bases, with 13 bases between the two germline ends. This CDR3 is built from 14 residues. CDR3 nucleotides: TGTGCCAGCTCTCAGGGGTCTCGAACAGATACGCAGTATTTT. This translates into CASSQGSRTDTQYF.

The chain combines TRBV5-5 with TRBJ2-1, with TRBD2 as a possible D gene (5 bases). CDR3 length: 10 residues. Looked up from germline, CDR1 is SGHKS and CDR2 is YYEKEE (reference sequence). The germline V and J ends were trimmed by 9 bases and 7 bases, with 8 bases remaining between them. The CDR3 bases are TGTGCCACTTCGGGAAATGAGCAGTTCTTC. Protein product: CATSGNEQFF.

The rearrangement uses TRBV19 and TRBJ1-5; D may be TRBD1 (6 bases). Germline V gene sequence: CDR1 LNHDA, CDR2 SQIVND (reference sequence). Deletions cut 3 bases from V and 0 bases from J, with 9 bases between. CDR3 length equals 15 residues. In nucleotides, the CDR3 is TGTGCCAGTAGTATGAGGGGGTCTAGCAATCAGCCCCAGCATTTT. It encodes CASSMRGSSNQPQHF.

The chain joins TRBV2 to TRBJ2-2; perhaps TRBD2 as D (6 bases). The CDR3 is made up of 14 amino acids. V lost 6 bases, J lost 7 bases, and 15 bases lay in between. CDR1 SNHLY and CDR2 FYNNEI come from the germline V gene. Here the CDR3 reads CASRGGALVGELFF. The CDR3 region has the DNA TGTGCCAGCAGGGGCGGGGCCCTGGTCGGGGAGCTGTTTTTT.

The chain employs TRBV28 and TRBJ2-3; a possible D gene is TRBD1 (6 bases). Germline CDR1 MDHEN, CDR2 SYDVKM. V was shortened by 5 bases and J by 0 bases, with 12 bases between the two germline ends. This CDR3 contains 15 residues. In DNA form, the CDR3 reads TGTGCCAGCAGTCCCGGGACAATTAGCACAGATACGCAGTATTTT. This codes for CASSPGTISTDTQYF. The whole variable domain, filled in from reference TRBV28 and TRBJ2-3, reads DVKVTQSSRYLVKRTGEKVFLECVQDMDHENMFWYRQDPGLGLRLIYFSYDVKMKEKGDIPEGYSVSREKKERFSLILESASTNQTSMYLCASSPGTISTDTQYFGPGTRLTVL.

The chain uses TRBV6-5 and TRBJ2-7, with D unclear. The CDR3 runs to 11 residues. Per the germline V gene, CDR1 is MNHEY and CDR2 is SVGAGI. The V and J ends lost 7 bases and 1 base respectively, with 5 bases between them. CDR3 protein: CASINSYEQYF. The CDR3, as DNA: TGTGCCAGCATTAATTCCTACGAGCAGTACTTC.

The chain uses TRBV7-3 and TRBJ2-1, with 10 bases lining up with TRBD2. The CDR3 runs 16 residues. J was trimmed by 5 bases and V by 5 bases; bases with no gene match: 9. CDR1 is SGHTA, CDR2 FQGTGA, per germline. CDR3 amino acids: CASSPRGLASDNEQFF. CDR3 nucleotides: TGTGCCAGCAGCCCCCGGGGACTAGCGTCGGACAATGAGCAGTTCTTC. Complete variable domain (other parts from reference TRBV7-3 and TRBJ2-1): GAGVSQTPSNKVTEKGKYVELRCDPISGHTALYWYRQSLGQGPEFLIYFQGTGAADDSGLPNDRFFAVRPEGSVSTLKIQRTERGDSAVYLCASSPRGLASDNEQFFGPGTRLTVL.

The chain joins TRBV5-1 to TRBJ2-1, with 8 nucleotides matching TRBD2. Germline CDR1 is SGHRS and CDR2 is YFSETQ. The CDR3 totals 16 residues. The junction had 11 bases not matched to a gene; V was cut back by 4 bases and J by 5 bases. CDR3 residues: CASSLRSSGGNNEQFF. CDR3 DNA: TGCGCCAGCAGCCTACGGTCGTCGGGGGGGAACAATGAGCAGTTCTTC.

The genes are TRBV6-5 and TRBJ1-1, with D tentatively TRBD1 (5 bases). There are 14 residues in the CDR3. Germline lookup yields CDR1 MNHEY and CDR2 SVGAGI. Trimming shortened V by 6 bases and J by 1 base, and 12 bases separated the two germline ends. The CDR3 sequence: CASRSLTGNTEAFF. The CDR3 nucleotides are TGTGCCAGCAGGAGTCTTACAGGGAACACTGAAGCTTTCTTT.

J is TRBJ1-6 and V is TRBV4-1; perhaps TRBD1 as D (6 bases). The germline V gene encodes CDR1 MGHRA and CDR2 YSYEKL. The CDR3 totals 15 residues. The V and J ends lost 3 bases and 2 bases respectively, with 8 bases between them. The CDR3 nucleotides are TGCGCCAGCAGCCAGCCAGGGGCCTATAATTCACCCCTCCACTTT. It yields the protein CASSQPGAYNSPLHF.

The V and J genes are TRBV7-9 and TRBJ2-5, with D perhaps matching TRBD1 (5 bases). The CDR3 spans 15 residues. Trimming stripped 5 bases from V and 5 bases from J, with 18 bases between. CDR1 and CDR2 (germline): SEHNR, FQNEAQ (reference sequence). The CDR3 coding sequence is TGTGCCAGCAGCGAGCCGGAAGGGGCAGGGGAGACCCAGTACTTC. It specifies CASSEPEGAGETQYF.